This T cell receptor beta chain is drawn from a study of PD-1 blockade in classical Hodgkin lymphoma. Study-wide background: A 3 mg/kg intravenous dose of nivolumab was received by patients every 2 weeks.

Sequencing used immunoSEQ multiplex PCR; TCRdb keeps in-frame clones, though not all of them. The sample includes roughly 90,000 clones, 83% seen only once; the top ten take approximately 17%. Time point defined: cycle 4 day 1 (C4D1), after 6 weeks of nivolumab. Relapse after autologous stem cell transplantation occurred in every patient, and brentuximab vedotin exposure varied. Deletions cut 5 bases from V and 0 bases from J, with 10 bases between. CDR3 length: 14 amino acids. The germline V gene encodes CDR1 SEHNR and CDR2 FQNEAQ (reference sequence). Study outcomes and limitations: Nothing has yet pinned down what causes the repertoire differences, possibly disease activity or prior therapy. Relapsed/refractory patients reportedly had lower baseline diversity than newly diagnosed patients. Compared with baseline, CD4+ but not CD8+ TCR diversity had risen significantly by C4D1.

For this clone: Its antigen is undetermined.

This sequence joins TRBV7-9 and TRBJ2-5; D not certain. Sequenced material: peripheral blood mononuclear cells (PBMCs), taken before the fourth cycle of nivolumab. This receptor was obtained from a human donor with classical Hodgkin lymphoma. The CDR3 loop is CASSRAVNQETQYF. CDR3 DNA sequence: TGTGCCAGCAGCCGCGCGGTAAACCAAGAGACCCAGTACTTC. The whole variable domain, remainder taken from reference TRBV7-9 and TRBJ2-5, is DTGVSQNPRHKITKRGQNVTFRCDPISEHNRLYWYRQTLGQGPEFLTYFQNEAQLEKSRLLSDRFSAERPKGSFSTLEIQRTEQGDSAMYLCASSRAVNQETQYFGPGTRLLVL.